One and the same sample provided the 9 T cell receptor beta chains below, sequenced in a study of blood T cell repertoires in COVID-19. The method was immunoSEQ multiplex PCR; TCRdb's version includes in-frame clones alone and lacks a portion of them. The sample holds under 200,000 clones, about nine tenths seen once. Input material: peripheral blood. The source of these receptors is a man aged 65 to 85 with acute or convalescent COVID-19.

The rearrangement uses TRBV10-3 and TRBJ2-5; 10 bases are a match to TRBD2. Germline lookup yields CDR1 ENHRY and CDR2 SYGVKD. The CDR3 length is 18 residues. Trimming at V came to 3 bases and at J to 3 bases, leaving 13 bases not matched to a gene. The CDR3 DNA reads TGTGCCATCAGTGAATTTCTAGCGGGGGTTAGCCTGAAAGAGACCCAGTACTTC. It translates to CAISEFLAGVSLKETQYF.

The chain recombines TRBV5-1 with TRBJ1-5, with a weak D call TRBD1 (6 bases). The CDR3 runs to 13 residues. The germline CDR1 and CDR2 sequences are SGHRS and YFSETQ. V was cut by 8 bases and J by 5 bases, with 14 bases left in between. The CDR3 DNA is TGCGCCAGTTCTGAAGGGGGGGATCAGCCCCAGCATTTT. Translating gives CASSEGGDQPQHF.

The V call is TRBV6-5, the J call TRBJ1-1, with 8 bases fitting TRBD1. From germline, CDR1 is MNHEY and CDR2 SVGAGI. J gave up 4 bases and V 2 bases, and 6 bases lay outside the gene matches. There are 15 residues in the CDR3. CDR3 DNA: TGTGCCAGCAGTTACAACAGGGGGTGGGGCACTGAAGCTTTCTTT. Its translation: CASSYNRGWGTEAFF.

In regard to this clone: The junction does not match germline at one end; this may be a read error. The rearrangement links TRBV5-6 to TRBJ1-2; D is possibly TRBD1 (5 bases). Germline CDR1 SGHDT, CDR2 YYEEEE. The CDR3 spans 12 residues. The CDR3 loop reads CASSVGTYEWAF. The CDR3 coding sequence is TGTGCCAGCAGCGTAGGGACTTACGAGTGGGCCTTC.

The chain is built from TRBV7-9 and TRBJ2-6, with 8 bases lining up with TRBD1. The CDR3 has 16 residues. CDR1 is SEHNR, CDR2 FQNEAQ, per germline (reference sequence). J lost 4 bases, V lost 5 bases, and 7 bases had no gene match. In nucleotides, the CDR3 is TGTGCCAGCAGCGGACAGGGAGCCTCAGGGGCCAACGTCCTGACTTTC. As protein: CASSGQGASGANVLTF.

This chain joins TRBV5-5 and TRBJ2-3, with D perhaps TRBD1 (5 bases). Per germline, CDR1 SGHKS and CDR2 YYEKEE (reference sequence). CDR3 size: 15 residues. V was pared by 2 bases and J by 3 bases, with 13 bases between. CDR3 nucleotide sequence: TGTGCCAGCAGCTTAGGACACCCTGGGACAGATACGCAGTATTTT. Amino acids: CASSLGHPGTDTQYF.

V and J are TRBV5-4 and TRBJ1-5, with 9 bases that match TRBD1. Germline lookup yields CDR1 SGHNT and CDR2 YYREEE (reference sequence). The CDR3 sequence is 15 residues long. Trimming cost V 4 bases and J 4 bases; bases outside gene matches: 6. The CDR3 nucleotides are TGTGCCAGCAGCCGACAGGGGGTAGGAAATCAGCCCCAGCATTTT. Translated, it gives CASSRQGVGNQPQHF.

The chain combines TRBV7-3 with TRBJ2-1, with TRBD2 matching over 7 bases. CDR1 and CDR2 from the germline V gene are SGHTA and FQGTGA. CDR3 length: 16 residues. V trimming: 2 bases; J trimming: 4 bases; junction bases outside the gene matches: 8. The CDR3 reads CASSLGWASGYNEQFF. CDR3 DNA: TGTGCCAGCAGCTTAGGTTGGGCTAGCGGATACAATGAGCAGTTCTTC. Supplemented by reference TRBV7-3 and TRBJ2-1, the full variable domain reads GAGVSQTPSNKVTEKGKYVELRCDPISGHTALYWYRQSLGQGPEFLIYFQGTGAADDSGLPNDRFFAVRPEGSVSTLKIQRTERGDSAVYLCASSLGWASGYNEQFFGPGTRLTVL.

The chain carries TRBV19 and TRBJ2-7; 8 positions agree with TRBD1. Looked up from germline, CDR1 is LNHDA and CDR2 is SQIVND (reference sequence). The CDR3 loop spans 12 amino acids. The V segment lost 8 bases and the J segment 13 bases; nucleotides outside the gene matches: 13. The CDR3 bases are TGTGCCAGTGCCAACCCGTGGGACAGGCGTTACTTC. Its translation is CASANPWDRRYF.